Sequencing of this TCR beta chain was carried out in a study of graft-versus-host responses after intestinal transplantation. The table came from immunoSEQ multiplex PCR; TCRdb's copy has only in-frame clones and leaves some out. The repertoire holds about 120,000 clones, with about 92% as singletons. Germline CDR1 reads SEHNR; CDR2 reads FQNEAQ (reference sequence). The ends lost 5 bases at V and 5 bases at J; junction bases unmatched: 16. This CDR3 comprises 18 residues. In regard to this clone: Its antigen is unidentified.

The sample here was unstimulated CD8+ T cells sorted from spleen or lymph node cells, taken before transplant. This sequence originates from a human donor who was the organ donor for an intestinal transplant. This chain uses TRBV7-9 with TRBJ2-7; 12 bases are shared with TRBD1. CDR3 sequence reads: CASSRIIVRDRGLHEQYF. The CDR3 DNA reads TGTGCCAGCAGCCGAATTATTGTTAGGGACAGGGGGCTCCACGAGCAGTACTTC.